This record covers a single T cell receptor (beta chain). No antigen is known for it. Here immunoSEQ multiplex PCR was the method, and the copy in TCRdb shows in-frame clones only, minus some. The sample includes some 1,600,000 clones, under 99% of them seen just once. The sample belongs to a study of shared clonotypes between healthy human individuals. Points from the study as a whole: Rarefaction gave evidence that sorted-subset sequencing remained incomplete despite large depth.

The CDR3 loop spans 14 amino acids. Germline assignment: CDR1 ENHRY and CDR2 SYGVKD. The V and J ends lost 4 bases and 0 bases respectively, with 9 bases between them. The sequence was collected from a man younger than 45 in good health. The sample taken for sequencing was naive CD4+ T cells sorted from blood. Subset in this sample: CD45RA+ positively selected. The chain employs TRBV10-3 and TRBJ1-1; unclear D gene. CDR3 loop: CAISVELLNTEAFF. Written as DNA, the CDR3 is TGTGCCATCAGTGTTGAACTCTTGAACACTGAAGCTTTCTTT.